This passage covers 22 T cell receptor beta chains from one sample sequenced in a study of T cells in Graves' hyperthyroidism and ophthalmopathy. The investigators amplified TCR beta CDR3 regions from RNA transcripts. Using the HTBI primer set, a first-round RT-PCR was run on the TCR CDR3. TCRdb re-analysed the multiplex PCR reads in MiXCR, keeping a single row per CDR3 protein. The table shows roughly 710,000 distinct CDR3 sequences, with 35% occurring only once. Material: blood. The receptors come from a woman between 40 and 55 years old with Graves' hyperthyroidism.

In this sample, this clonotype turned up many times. CDR3 sequence reads: CAITGGPGELFF. In nucleotides, the CDR3 is TGTGCCATAACAGGGGGACCCGGGGAGCTGTTTTTT. The chain combines TRBV10-3 with TRBJ2-2, with TRBD1 identical over 8 bases. Germline-derived CDR1 and CDR2 are ENHRY and SYGVKD. Trimming took 9 bases from V and 6 from J; bases not matched to a gene: 3. The CDR3 is 12 residues long.

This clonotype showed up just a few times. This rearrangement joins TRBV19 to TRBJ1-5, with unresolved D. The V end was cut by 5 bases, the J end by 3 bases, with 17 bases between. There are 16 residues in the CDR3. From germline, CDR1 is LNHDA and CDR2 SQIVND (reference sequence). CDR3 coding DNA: TGTGCCAGTAGTGAAGGCCTCGGACTGATCAATCAGCCCCAGCATTTT. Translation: CASSEGLGLINQPQHF.

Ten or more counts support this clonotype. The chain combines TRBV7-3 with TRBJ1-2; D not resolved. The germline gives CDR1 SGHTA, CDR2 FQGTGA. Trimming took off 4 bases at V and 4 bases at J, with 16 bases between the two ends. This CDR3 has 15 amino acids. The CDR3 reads CASSSAPGMAYGYTF. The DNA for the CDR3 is TGTGCCAGCAGCTCCGCACCGGGAATGGCCTATGGCTACACCTTC.

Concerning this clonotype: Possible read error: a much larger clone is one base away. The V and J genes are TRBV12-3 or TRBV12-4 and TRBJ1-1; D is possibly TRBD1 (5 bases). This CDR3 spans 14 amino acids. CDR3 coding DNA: TGTTCCAGCAGTTTTGGGGGATCGGTCACTGAAGCTTTCTTT. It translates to CSSSFGGSVTEAFF.

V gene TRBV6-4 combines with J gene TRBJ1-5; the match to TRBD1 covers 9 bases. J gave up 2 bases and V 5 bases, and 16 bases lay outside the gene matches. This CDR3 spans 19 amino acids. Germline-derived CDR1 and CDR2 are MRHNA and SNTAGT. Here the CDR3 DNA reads TGTGCCAGCAGTAACCGGGACAGGGTTTGGGTGCGGGGCAATCAGCCCCAGCATTTT. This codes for CASSNRDRVWVRGNQPQHF.

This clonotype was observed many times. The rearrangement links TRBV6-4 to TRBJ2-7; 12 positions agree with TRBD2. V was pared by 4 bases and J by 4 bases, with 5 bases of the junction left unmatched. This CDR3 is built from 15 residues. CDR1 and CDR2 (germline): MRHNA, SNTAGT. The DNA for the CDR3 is TGTGCCAGCAGTGCGCTAGCGGGAGGGCTGTACGAGCAGTACTTC. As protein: CASSALAGGLYEQYF.

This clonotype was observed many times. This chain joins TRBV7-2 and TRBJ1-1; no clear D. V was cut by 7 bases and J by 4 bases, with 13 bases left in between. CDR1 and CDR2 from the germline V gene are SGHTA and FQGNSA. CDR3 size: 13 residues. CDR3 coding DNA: TGTGCCAGCAACCTAGGGTTGCGCACTGAAGCTTTCTTT. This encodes CASNLGLRTEAFF.

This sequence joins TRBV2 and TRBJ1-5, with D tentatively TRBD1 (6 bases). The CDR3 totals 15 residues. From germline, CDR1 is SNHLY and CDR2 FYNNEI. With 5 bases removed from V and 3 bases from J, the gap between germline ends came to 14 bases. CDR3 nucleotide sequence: TGTGCCAGCAGTCCGGACAGTCTTTTCAATCAGCCCCAGCATTTT. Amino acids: CASSPDSLFNQPQHF.

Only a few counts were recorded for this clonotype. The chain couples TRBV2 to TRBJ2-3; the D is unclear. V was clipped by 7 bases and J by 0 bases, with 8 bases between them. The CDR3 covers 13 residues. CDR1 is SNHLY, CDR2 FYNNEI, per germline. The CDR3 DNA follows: TGTGCCAGCACAGTGTTTAGCACAGATACGCAGTATTTT. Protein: CASTVFSTDTQYF.

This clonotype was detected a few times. The CDR3 coding sequence is TGCAGTGCTCCAGGGGGCGCGGGTCAGCCCCAGTACTTC. It yields the protein CSAPGGAGQPQYF. This rearrangement joins TRBV20-1 to TRBJ2-5, with 8 bases aligning to TRBD1. The CDR3 extends over 13 amino acids. The J segment lost 9 bases and the V segment lost 5 bases, leaving 11 bases of the junction unmatched. The germline V gene has CDR1 DFQATT and CDR2 SNEGSKA (reference sequence).

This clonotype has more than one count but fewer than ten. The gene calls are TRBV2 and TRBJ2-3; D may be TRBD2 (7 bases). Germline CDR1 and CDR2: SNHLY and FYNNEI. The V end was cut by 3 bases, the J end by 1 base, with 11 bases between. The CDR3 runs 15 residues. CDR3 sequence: CASSDRGGGTDTQYF. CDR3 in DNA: TGTGCCAGCAGTGACAGGGGAGGGGGCACAGATACGCAGTATTTT.

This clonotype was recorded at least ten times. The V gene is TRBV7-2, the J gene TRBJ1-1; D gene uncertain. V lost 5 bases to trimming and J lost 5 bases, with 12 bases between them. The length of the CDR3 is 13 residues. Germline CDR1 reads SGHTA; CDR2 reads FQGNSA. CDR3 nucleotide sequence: TGTGCCAGCAGCCCCTTGGGTGGGACTGAAGCTTTCTTT. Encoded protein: CASSPLGGTEAFF.

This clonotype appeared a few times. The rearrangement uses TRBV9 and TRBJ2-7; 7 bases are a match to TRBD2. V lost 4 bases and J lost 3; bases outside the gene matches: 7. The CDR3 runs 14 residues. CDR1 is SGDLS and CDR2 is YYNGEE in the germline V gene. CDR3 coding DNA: TGTGCCAGCAGCCCTGGACTAGTGAACTACGAGCAGTACTTC. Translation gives CASSPGLVNYEQYF.

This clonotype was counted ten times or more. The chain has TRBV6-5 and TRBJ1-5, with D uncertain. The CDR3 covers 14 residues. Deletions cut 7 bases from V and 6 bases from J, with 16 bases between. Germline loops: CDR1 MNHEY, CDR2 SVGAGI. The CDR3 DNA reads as TGTGCCAGCACCTCGGCTGCTGGAGGTCAGCCCCAGCATTTT. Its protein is CASTSAAGGQPQHF.

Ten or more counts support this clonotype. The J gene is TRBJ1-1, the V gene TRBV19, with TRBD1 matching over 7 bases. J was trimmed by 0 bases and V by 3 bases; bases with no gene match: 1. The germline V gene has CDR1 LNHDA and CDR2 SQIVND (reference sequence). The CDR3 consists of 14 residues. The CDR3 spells CASSIGTVNTEAFF. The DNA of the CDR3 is TGTGCCAGTAGTATCGGGACAGTGAACACTGAAGCTTTCTTT.

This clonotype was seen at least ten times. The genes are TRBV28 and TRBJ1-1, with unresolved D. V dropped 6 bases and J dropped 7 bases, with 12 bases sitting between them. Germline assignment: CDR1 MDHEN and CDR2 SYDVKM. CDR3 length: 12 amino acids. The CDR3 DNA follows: TGTGCCAGCAGCGTTAGCCAGATTGAAGCTTTCTTT. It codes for CASSVSQIEAFF.

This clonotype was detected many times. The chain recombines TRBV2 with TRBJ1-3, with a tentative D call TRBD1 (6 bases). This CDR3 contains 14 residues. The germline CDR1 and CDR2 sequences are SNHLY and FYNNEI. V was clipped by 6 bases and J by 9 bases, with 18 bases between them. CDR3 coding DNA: TGTGCCAGCAGCTTGGACCAGGGGAGAACCACCATATATTTT. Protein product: CASSLDQGRTTIYF.

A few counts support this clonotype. DNA for the CDR3: TGTGCCAGCAGTTCCCGGGCATGGGTGTTTGTTGCTGAAGCTTTCTTT. Its protein is CASSSRAWVFVAEAFF. The chain employs TRBV2 and TRBJ1-1; D gene ambiguous. From germline, CDR1 is SNHLY and CDR2 FYNNEI. V lost 5 bases to trimming and J lost 6 bases, with 22 bases between them. CDR3 length: 16 residues.

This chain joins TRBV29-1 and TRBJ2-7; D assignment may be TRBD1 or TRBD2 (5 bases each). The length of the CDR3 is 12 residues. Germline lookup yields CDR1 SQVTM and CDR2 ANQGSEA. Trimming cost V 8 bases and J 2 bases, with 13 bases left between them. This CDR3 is CSPRDHTYEQYF. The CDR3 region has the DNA TGCAGCCCCCGGGACCACACCTACGAGCAGTACTTC.

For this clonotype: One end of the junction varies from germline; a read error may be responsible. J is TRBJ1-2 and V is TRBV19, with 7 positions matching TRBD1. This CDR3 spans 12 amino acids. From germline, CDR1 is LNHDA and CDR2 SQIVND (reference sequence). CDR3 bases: TGTGCCGGTAGTACAGGGGCCTATGGCTACACCTTC. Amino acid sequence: CAGSTGAYGYTF.

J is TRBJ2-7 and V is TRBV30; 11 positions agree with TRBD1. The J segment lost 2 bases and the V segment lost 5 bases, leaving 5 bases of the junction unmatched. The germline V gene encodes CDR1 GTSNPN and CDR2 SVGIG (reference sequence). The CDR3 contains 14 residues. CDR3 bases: TGTGCCTGGTCGGACAGGGGGCTGACCTACGAGCAGTACTTC. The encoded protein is CAWSDRGLTYEQYF.

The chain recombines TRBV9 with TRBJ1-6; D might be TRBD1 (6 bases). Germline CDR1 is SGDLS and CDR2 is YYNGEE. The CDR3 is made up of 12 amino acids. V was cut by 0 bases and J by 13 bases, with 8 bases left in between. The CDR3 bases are TGTGCCAGCAGCGTAGGCGGACAGCCCCTCCACTTT. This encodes CASSVGGQPLHF.